The rows below give T cell receptor beta chains drawn from one sample of a study of blood T cell repertoires in COVID-19. The data were produced by immunoSEQ multiplex PCR, yet TCRdb's version contains in-frame clones alone and is incomplete. This table has over 120,000 clones, around 83% appearing once. The specimen sequenced was peripheral blood. These TCRs come from a human donor with acute or convalescent COVID-19. The donor label of this sample is uncertain. The CDR3 runs from the conserved cysteine through the conserved F or W. D genes are given only for firm matches. The size entry is marked missing in some rows and otherwise reads once, few, many or a size class.

cdr3_aa	cdr3_nt	v_call	d_call	j_call	clone_size
CASSLVGRVYEQYF	TGTGCCAGCAGCTTAGTTGGCAGGGTGTACGAGCAGTACTTC	TRBV7-8	.	TRBJ2-7	once
CASSYGTGGNTGELFF	TGTGCCAGCAGCTACGGGACAGGGGGCAACACCGGGGAGCTGTTTTTT	TRBV7-3	TRBD1	TRBJ2-2	.
CSVVGGGSYNEQFF	TGCAGCGTTGTTGGGGGCGGCTCCTACAATGAGCAGTTCTTC	TRBV29-1	.	TRBJ2-1	.
CASSPRAQEAAGYTF	TGTGCCAGCAGCCCCCGAGCCCAGGAGGCGGCTGGCTACACCTTC	TRBV7-2	.	TRBJ1-2	.
CASSVGQYSNQPQHF	TGTGCCAGCAGTGTGGGACAGTATAGCAATCAGCCCCAGCATTTT	TRBV2	TRBD1	TRBJ1-5	.
CASSPDRGLRSYNSPLHF	TGTGCCAGCAGCCCGGACAGGGGGCTGAGGTCCTATAATTCACCCCTCCACTTT	TRBV5-5	TRBD1	TRBJ1-6	.
CASSDLQQGQTGELFF	TGTGCCAGCAGTGACTTGCAACAGGGGCAGACCGGGGAGCTGTTTTTT	TRBV6-6	TRBD1	TRBJ2-2	.
CASSHRGITRYEQYF	TGTGCCAGCAGCCACAGGGGCATAACTCGCTACGAGCAGTACTTC	TRBV3-1/TRBV3-2	.	TRBJ2-7	.
CASSQDLVTGTGGGGELFF	TGCGCCAGCAGCCAAGATCTCGTAACCGGGACAGGGGGCGGCGGGGAGCTGTTTTTT	TRBV4-3	TRBD1	TRBJ2-2	.
CASSYGGEAQPQHF	TGTGCCAGCAGTTACGGAGGGGAGGCTCAGCCCCAGCATTTT	TRBV6-2/TRBV6-3	.	TRBJ1-5	.
CASSLGLAGGLHTDTQYF	TGTGCCAGCAGCTTAGGACTAGCGGGGGGCCTTCACACAGATACGCAGTATTTT	TRBV7-9	TRBD2	TRBJ2-3	few
CSASWDRGVEAFF	TGCAGTGCTAGTTGGGACAGGGGGGTTGAAGCTTTCTTT	TRBV20-1	TRBD1	TRBJ1-1	.
CASSQRTSGAWTQYF	TGCGCCAGCAGCCAACGAACTAGCGGGGCATGGACGCAGTATTTT	TRBV4-3	TRBD2	TRBJ2-3	.
CASSVGLWTEWNTDTQYF	TGTGCCAGCAGCGTGGGACTTTGGACAGAATGGAACACAGATACGCAGTATTTT	TRBV5-6	.	TRBJ2-3	.
CASSLRDRHNYGYTF	TGCGCCAGCAGCCTGCGGGACAGGCACAACTATGGCTACACCTTC	TRBV5-1	TRBD1	TRBJ1-2	.
CASRPFQANYGYTF	TGTGCCAGCAGACCGTTCCAGGCTAACTATGGCTACACCTTC	TRBV27	.	TRBJ1-2	few
CATSRDLTGTSRGQPQHF	TGTGCCACCAGCAGAGATTTAACCGGGACATCTAGGGGTCAGCCCCAGCATTTT	TRBV15	.	TRBJ1-5	.
CASTPPYKNTEAFF	TGTGCCAGTACCCCCCCCTATAAGAACACTGAAGCTTTCTTT	TRBV19	.	TRBJ1-1	.
CASSTTDDSGNTIYF	TGTGCCAGCAGCACGACAGACGACTCTGGAAACACCATATATTTT	TRBV5-5	.	TRBJ1-3	.
CASSQDFRDSNYGYTF	TGCGCCAGCAGCCAAGATTTTCGGGACAGTAACTATGGCTACACCTTC	TRBV4-3	TRBD1	TRBJ1-2	few
CTSSPPESQEQYF	TGTACCAGCAGCCCCCCGGAGAGCCAGGAGCAGTACTTC	TRBV11-2	.	TRBJ2-7	.
CASSPTSVQDIDTGELFF	TGTGCCAGCAGTCCAACCTCAGTACAGGACATAGACACCGGGGAGCTGTTTTTT	TRBV6-6	.	TRBJ2-2	few
CASSYRSPLGAKNIQYF	TGTGCCAGCAGTTACCGGAGTCCCCTCGGGGCCAAAAACATTCAGTACTTC	TRBV6-2/TRBV6-3	.	TRBJ2-4	.
CASNYQETQYF	TGTGCCAGCAACTACCAAGAGACCCAGTACTTC	TRBV2	.	TRBJ2-5	.
CASSEMPGNSNQPQHF	TGCGCCAGCAGTGAGATGCCGGGTAATAGCAATCAGCCCCAGCATTTT	TRBV10-2	.	TRBJ1-5	.
CASSLLAGGGDTQYF	TGTGCCAGCAGCCTCCTAGCGGGAGGGGGGGATACGCAGTATTTT	TRBV3-1/TRBV3-2	TRBD2	TRBJ2-3	.
CASSPTSTSGVNYEQYF	TGTGCCAGCAGTCCAACGTCGACTAGCGGGGTGAACTACGAGCAGTACTTC	TRBV28	TRBD2	TRBJ2-7	.
CASRTGAANTGELFF	TGTGCCAGCAGGACAGGGGCTGCGAACACCGGGGAGCTGTTTTTT	TRBV2	TRBD1	TRBJ2-2	.
CASQGQGAAQETQYF	TGTGCCAGCCAAGGACAGGGGGCTGCCCAAGAGACCCAGTACTTC	TRBV28	TRBD1	TRBJ2-5	.
CASSPIQRGLGTDTQYF	TGTGCCAGTAGTCCCATCCAGCGGGGGCTCGGCACAGATACGCAGTATTTT	TRBV19	TRBD2	TRBJ2-3	.
CASSLWTGVDEQYF	TGTGCCAGCAGTTTGTGGACAGGGGTCGACGAGCAGTACTTC	TRBV6-2/TRBV6-3	TRBD1	TRBJ2-7	.
CASSHDRGQGNEAFF	TGCGCCAGCAGCCATGATAGGGGGCAGGGAAATGAAGCTTTCTTT	TRBV4-3	TRBD1	TRBJ1-1	.
CASRTLNTEAFF	TGTGCCAGCCGGACTCTTAACACTGAAGCTTTCTTT	TRBV2	.	TRBJ1-1	few
CASSGDNMNTEAFF	TGCGCCAGCAGCGGGGACAACATGAACACTGAAGCTTTCTTT	TRBV5-1	.	TRBJ1-1	.
CASSLAQGFYNEQFF	TGTGCCAGCTCACTTGCACAGGGGTTCTACAATGAGCAGTTCTTC	TRBV18	TRBD1	TRBJ2-1	few
CASSLDGIGGWTGNTIYF	TGTGCCAGCAGTTTAGACGGTATCGGGGGTTGGACTGGAAACACCATATATTTT	TRBV28	.	TRBJ1-3	few
CASSQGLAGNTGELFF	TGTGCCAGCAGCCAGGGTCTAGCGGGCAACACCGGGGAGCTGTTTTTT	TRBV7-2	TRBD2	TRBJ2-2	.
CASSYPWQQETQYF	TGTGCCAGCAGTTACCCCTGGCAGCAAGAGACCCAGTACTTC	TRBV6-2/TRBV6-3	.	TRBJ2-5	.
CASSERQSTEAFF	TGTGCCAGCAGTGAGCGACAGTCCACTGAAGCTTTCTTT	TRBV12-3/TRBV12-4	.	TRBJ1-1	.
CAWSGRDSTGELFF	TGTGCCTGGAGTGGGAGGGACTCCACCGGGGAGCTGTTTTTT	TRBV30	.	TRBJ2-2	.
CASSAAIYNEQFF	TGTGCCAGCAGCGCAGCGATTTACAATGAGCAGTTCTTC	TRBV7-3	.	TRBJ2-1	.
CASSLNGNGGKNIQYF	TGCGCCAGCAGCTTGAACGGGAACGGGGGTAAAAACATTCAGTACTTC	TRBV5-1	.	TRBJ2-4	once
CASSPSGDSYNEQFF	TGTGCCAGCAGCCCGAGCGGGGACTCCTACAATGAGCAGTTCTTC	TRBV7-2	TRBD2	TRBJ2-1	.
CASSGDRGNGYTF	TGTGCCAGCAGCGGCGACAGGGGTAATGGCTACACCTTC	TRBV11-2	TRBD1	TRBJ1-2	.
CASNDRENQPQHF	TGTGCCAGCAATGACAGGGAGAATCAGCCCCAGCATTTT	TRBV6-6	TRBD1	TRBJ1-5	.
CSVVGTGSNNEQFF	TGCAGCGTTGTAGGGACAGGTAGCAACAATGAGCAGTTCTTC	TRBV29-1	TRBD1	TRBJ2-1	.
CASSLDVGTEPSGANVLTF	TGTGCCAGCAGCTTGGACGTCGGGACAGAACCCTCTGGGGCCAACGTCCTGACTTTC	TRBV5-6	TRBD1	TRBJ2-6	.
CASSKGRHNPGTEAFF	TGTGCCAGCAGCAAGGGCAGGCACAATCCAGGCACTGAAGCTTTCTTT	TRBV21-1	.	TRBJ1-1	.
CASRKDRAGGYEQYF	TGTGCCAGCAGAAAGGACAGGGCAGGAGGCTACGAGCAGTACTTC	TRBV5-4	TRBD1	TRBJ2-7	.
CASSLISTGELFF	TGCGCCAGCAGCTTGATTAGCACCGGGGAGCTGTTTTTT	TRBV5-1	.	TRBJ2-2	.
CASSARGLYEQYF	TGTGCCAGCAGTGCGAGGGGGCTCTACGAGCAGTACTTC	TRBV2	TRBD1	TRBJ2-7	.
CASSVGQGDFTDTQYF	TGTGCCAGCAGCGTAGGGCAGGGGGACTTCACAGATACGCAGTATTTT	TRBV9	.	TRBJ2-3	.
CASSKPGQATYEQYF	TGTGCCAGCAGCAAACCGGGACAGGCAACCTACGAGCAGTACTTC	TRBV5-4	TRBD1	TRBJ2-7	.
CASSLLTGAGRDKLFF	TGTGCCAGCAGCTTACTGACCGGGGCCGGGAGGGACAAACTGTTTTTT	TRBV5-6	.	TRBJ1-4	.
CASSLTLDPPYGYTF	TGTGCCAGCAGCTTGACCCTAGACCCACCCTATGGCTACACCTTC	TRBV5-8	.	TRBJ1-2	.
CAWSASGWETQYF	TGTGCCTGGAGTGCTTCGGGGTGGGAGACCCAGTACTTC	TRBV30	.	TRBJ2-5	.
CATRMTGAGQPQHF	TGTGCCACCAGGATGACAGGGGCTGGGCAGCCCCAGCATTTT	TRBV15	TRBD1	TRBJ1-5	once
CASSRDRSGNTIYF	TGTGCCAGTAGTCGGGACAGGTCAGGAAACACCATATATTTT	TRBV19	TRBD1	TRBJ1-3	once
CASRAGFSSTDTQYF	TGTGCCAGCAGGGCGGGGTTTTCTAGCACAGATACGCAGTATTTT	TRBV6-5	.	TRBJ2-3	.